This T cell receptor beta chain was identified during a study of regulatory T cells in long-lasting Graves disease. The CDR3 runs 15 residues. Trimming removed 3 bases from V and 5 bases from J, with 16 bases in between. From germline, CDR1 is SGHTA and CDR2 FQGNSA. CDR3 regions were amplified by Arm-PCR using iRepertoire HTBI primers to build TCR beta libraries. TCRdb fed the multiplex PCR reads into MiXCR, producing one record per CDR3 protein. The sample lists 550,000 or so distinct CDR3 sequences, around 13% seen once, with 8% to 10% in the top ten. The time point was: newly diagnosed GD, antithyroid drugs for less than 3 months. There was RNA extracted from PBMCs, and the TCR library was made from it. This clonotype came up many times. These sequences were also reported in another study, on T cells in Graves' hyperthyroidism and ophthalmopathy.

Here the sequenced sample was peripheral blood mononuclear cells (PBMCs), taken at new diagnosis, from a patient treated with antithyroid drugs. This receptor was identified in a woman aged 25 to 39 with Graves disease. The genes are TRBV7-2 and TRBJ1-1; D perhaps matches TRBD1 (6 bases). CDR3 amino acids: CASSFRGRLETEAFF. As DNA, the CDR3 is TGTGCCAGCAGCTTTCGGGGGCGCTTGGAGACTGAAGCTTTCTTT.